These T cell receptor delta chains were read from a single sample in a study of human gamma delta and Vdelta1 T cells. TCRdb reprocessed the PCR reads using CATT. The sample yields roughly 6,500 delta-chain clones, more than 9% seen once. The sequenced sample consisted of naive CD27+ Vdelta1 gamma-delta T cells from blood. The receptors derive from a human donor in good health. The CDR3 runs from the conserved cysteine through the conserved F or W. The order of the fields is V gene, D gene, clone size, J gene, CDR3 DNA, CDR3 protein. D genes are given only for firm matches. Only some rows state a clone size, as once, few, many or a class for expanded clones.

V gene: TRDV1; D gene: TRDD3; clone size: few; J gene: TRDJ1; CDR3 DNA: TGTGCTCTTGGGGAAGGCTTCTACACACGACCTGGGGGATACCCAAAGAATAAACTCATCTTT; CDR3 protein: CALGEGFYTRPGGYPKNKLIF
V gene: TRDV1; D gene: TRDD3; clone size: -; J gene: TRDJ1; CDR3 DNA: TGTGCTCTTGGGGAACTTCGAGCTTCTCCCCGGAGGGGGGGGATACTCCGTTCCCAACTCATCTTT; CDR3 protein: CALGELRASPRRGGILRSQLIF
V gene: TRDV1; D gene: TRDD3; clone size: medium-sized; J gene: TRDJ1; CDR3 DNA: TGTGCTCTTGGGGAAAAGTCTAAACGGCCTTACTGGGGATTAAACACCGATAAACTCATCTTT; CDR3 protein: CALGEKSKRPYWGLNTDKLIF
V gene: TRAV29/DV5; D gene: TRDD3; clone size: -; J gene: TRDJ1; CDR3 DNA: TGTGCCCCCCTCTGGGGGATCCACCGCGGGCTCATCTTT; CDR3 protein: CAPLWGIHRGLIF
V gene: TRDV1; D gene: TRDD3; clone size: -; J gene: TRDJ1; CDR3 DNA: TGTGCTCTTGGGGAAGGTCGTCTCTGGGGGATCGATAAACTCATCTTT; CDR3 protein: CALGEGRLWGIDKLIF
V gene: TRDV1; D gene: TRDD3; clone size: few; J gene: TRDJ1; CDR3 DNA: TGTGCTCTCAGACCCCGGCACCACTCTCCTCCCTGGGGGAAGTCAACCGATAAACTCATCTTT; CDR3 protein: CALRPRHHSPPWGKSTDKLIF
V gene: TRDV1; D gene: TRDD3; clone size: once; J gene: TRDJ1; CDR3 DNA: TGTGCTCTTGGGGAATTGCATCTGTTCCTCCGTACTGGGGGATACCGTTTGACCGATAAACCCATCTTT; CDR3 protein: CALGELHLFLRTGGYRLTDKPIF
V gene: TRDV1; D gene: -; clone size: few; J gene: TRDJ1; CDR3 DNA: TGTGCTCTTGGGGAAAGAAGCCGGTACCCCGGGGGCATACAGTACACCGATAAACTCATCTTT; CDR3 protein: CALGERSRYPGGIQYTDKLIF
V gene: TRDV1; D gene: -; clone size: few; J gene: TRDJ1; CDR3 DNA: TGTGCTCTTGGGGTCCATATTGCTACAGCTTACCCTCCAAAACTCATCTTT; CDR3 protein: CALGVHIATAYPPKLIF
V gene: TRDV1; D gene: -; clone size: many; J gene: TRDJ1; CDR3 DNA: TGTGCTCTTGGGGAATGGGCCTACAGCCGGGGGAAAAGAAGCGATAAACTCATCTTT; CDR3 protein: CALGEWAYSRGKRSDKLIF
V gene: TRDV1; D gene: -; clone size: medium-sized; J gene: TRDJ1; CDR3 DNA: TGTGCTCTTGGGGACTCTCTATCCCTGTACCATAAACTCATCTTT; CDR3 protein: CALGDSLSLYHKLIF